Below, 29 T cell receptor beta chains from the same sample are listed, as sequenced in a study of vaccination and CD4 T cells after COVID-19. With the Oncomine TCR Beta short-read assay, DNA from cultured CD4+ T cells was sequenced. TCRdb recomputed calls from the PCR reads with MiXCR, one row per CDR3 protein. This sample has roughly 15,000 distinct CDR3 sequences; under 40% occur once, and the top ten carry about 9.4%. These TCRs are of unknown antigen specificity. Treatment in this sample: approximately nine-day PBMC culture with coronavirus spike peptide pools or control peptides (ViraFEST assay). Sequencing was done on a sample of CD4+ T cells from blood, cultured in vitro. The receptors come from a human donor who had recovered from COVID-19.

The rearrangement uses TRBV5-6 and TRBJ1-1, with D possibly TRBD1 on 5 matching bases. Looked up from germline, CDR1 is SGHDT and CDR2 is YYEEEE. CDR3 length equals 15 residues. V was shortened by 2 bases and J by 3 bases, with 14 bases between the two germline ends. For the CDR3, the DNA is TGTGCCAGCAGCTTTACAGGAGGGGCCGACACTGAAGCTTTCTTT. Residues: CASSFTGGADTEAFF.

There are a few counts of this clonotype. The chain combines TRBV6-1 with TRBJ1-4, with TRBD1 matching 8 bases. Unmatched junction bases numbered 8, after V lost 6 bases and J lost 5 bases. There are 15 residues in the CDR3. CDR1 MNHNS and CDR2 SASEGT come from the germline V gene. CDR3 region: CASRKTGTGNEKLFF. In DNA form, the CDR3 reads TGTGCCAGCAGGAAAACCGGGACAGGAAATGAAAAACTGTTTTTT.

This clonotype has more than one count but fewer than ten. The chain carries TRBV7-9 and TRBJ2-7, with a tentative D call TRBD2 (5 bases). Germline V gives CDR1 SEHNR, CDR2 FQNEAQ (reference sequence). The CDR3 spans 14 residues. Trimming pared 2 bases from V and 1 base from J, leaving 9 bases between. The CDR3 protein is CASSLPGFSYEQYF. The DNA for the CDR3 is TGTGCCAGCAGCTTACCGGGGTTTTCCTACGAGCAGTACTTC.

The genes are TRBV20-1 and TRBJ1-4; no firm D call. Germline values: CDR1 DFQATT, CDR2 SNEGSKA (reference sequence). The CDR3 consists of 13 residues. V lost 4 bases, J lost 5 bases, and 11 bases lay in between. CDR3 nucleotide sequence: TGCAGTGCTAACGAGGGTGCGAATGAAAAACTGTTTTTT. It translates to CSANEGANEKLFF.

This clonotype was recorded a few times. The chain combines TRBV27 with TRBJ2-3, with D perhaps TRBD1 (7 bases). Germline assignment: CDR1 MNHEY and CDR2 SMNVEV (reference sequence). Trimming shortened V by 5 bases and J by 2 bases, and 11 bases separated the two germline ends. This CDR3 region has 14 residues. CDR3 protein: CASSNRGLTDTQYF. The CDR3 nucleotides are TGTGCCAGCAGTAACAGGGGACTCACAGATACGCAGTATTTT.

This clonotype was seen a few times. CDR3 bases: TGCAGTGCGTTAACGGGTGGGGGTTTAAGCTCCTATAATTCACCCCTCCACTTT. Translated, it gives CSALTGGGLSSYNSPLHF. This chain links TRBV20-1 with TRBJ1-6, with a tentative D call TRBD1 (5 bases). The V end lost 6 bases, the J end lost 0 bases, and 21 bases lay between the germline ends. CDR1 and CDR2 from the germline V gene are DFQATT and SNEGSKA (reference sequence). The CDR3 covers 18 residues.

The V gene is TRBV20-1, the J gene TRBJ2-3; no clear D. CDR3 size: 13 residues. Germline CDR1 and CDR2: DFQATT and SNEGSKA (reference sequence). V dropped 3 bases and J dropped 2 bases, with 9 bases sitting between them. CDR3 nucleotide sequence: TGCAGTGCTAGCCCCGACAACACAGATACGCAGTATTTT. Protein product: CSASPDNTDTQYF.

The chain uses TRBV6-5 and TRBJ1-6, with 10 bases aligning to TRBD1. V lost 4 bases and J lost 8; bases outside the gene matches: 8. The CDR3 totals 16 residues. CDR1 and CDR2 from the germline V gene are MNHEY and SVGAGI. CDR3 loop: CASSSTGTGVHSPLHF. In DNA, the CDR3 is TGTGCCAGCAGTTCTACCGGGACAGGGGTTCATTCACCCCTCCACTTT.

V gene TRBV6-5 combines with J gene TRBJ1-4; TRBD1 matches at 10 bases. The CDR3 runs 15 residues. With 4 bases clipped from V and 8 bases from J, the junction kept 7 bases outside the gene matches. Germline V gene lookup returns CDR1 MNHEY and CDR2 SVGAGI. This CDR3 reads CASSSGQGGAEKLFF. CDR3 in DNA: TGTGCCAGCAGTTCAGGACAGGGGGGCGCGGAAAAACTGTTTTTT.

The chain employs TRBV18 and TRBJ2-3, with no clear D. Trimming removed 0 bases from V and 0 bases from J, with 1 base in between. Per germline, CDR1 KGHSH and CDR2 LQKENI. The CDR3 has 13 amino acids. The CDR3 DNA sequence: TGTGCCAGCTCACCACCCAGCACAGATACGCAGTATTTT. This translates into CASSPPSTDTQYF.

The V and J genes are TRBV7-3 and TRBJ1-1; the D is unclear. V lost 2 bases and J lost 3, with 7 bases in between. The germline gives CDR1 SGHTA, CDR2 FQGTGA. This CDR3 is 13 amino acids long. The CDR3 bases are TGTGCCAGCAGCTTACTCCCCGACACTGAAGCTTTCTTT. This translates into CASSLLPDTEAFF.

The chain recombines TRBV15 with TRBJ1-1, with D perhaps TRBD1 (5 bases). V was pared by 1 base and J by 3 bases, with 6 bases between. Germline lookup yields CDR1 LNHNV and CDR2 YYDKDF (reference sequence). The length of the CDR3 is 13 residues. CDR3 sequence (DNA): TGTGCCACCAGCAGAGGGGGGGACACTGAAGCTTTCTTT. Its protein product is CATSRGGDTEAFF.

A few counts support this clonotype. This chain joins TRBV9 and TRBJ1-6; possible D gene TRBD1, 6 bases. This CDR3 region has 14 residues. The germline V gene encodes CDR1 SGDLS and CDR2 YYNGEE. The germline V and J ends were trimmed by 4 bases and 7 bases, with 12 bases remaining between them. The DNA for the CDR3 is TGTGCCAGCAGCTTAGGACAGACCAATTCACCCCTCCACTTT. Its protein product is CASSLGQTNSPLHF.

A few counts support this clonotype. V and J are TRBV6-2 or TRBV6-3 and TRBJ2-2; TRBD2 aligns across 8 bases. CDR1 is MNHEY and CDR2 is SVGEGT in the germline V gene. This CDR3 contains 15 residues. V shed 4 bases and J 7 bases; nucleotides not matched to a gene: 8. The CDR3 DNA reads as TGTGCCAGCAGTTTGGGGACTAGGGAGGTCGGGGAGCTGTTTTTT. Translation gives CASSLGTREVGELFF.

The table lists this clonotype with a few counts. This chain uses TRBV6-2 or TRBV6-3 with TRBJ2-2; TRBD1 matches 9 bases. V lost 9 bases to trimming and J lost 6 bases; unmatched junction nucleotides: 8. Germline loops: CDR1 MNHEY, CDR2 SVGEGT. The CDR3 runs to 14 residues. The CDR3 loop is CASGQGSIAGELFF. In DNA, the CDR3 is TGTGCCAGTGGACAGGGGTCGATCGCCGGGGAGCTGTTTTTT.

V usage is TRBV12-3 or TRBV12-4 and J usage is TRBJ1-5; unclear D gene. The CDR3 runs 16 residues. Trimming pared 5 bases from V and 4 bases from J, leaving 18 bases between. The CDR3 spells CASSHTRMSPNQPQHF. CDR3 DNA: TGTGCCAGCAGTCACACCCGGATGTCTCCAAATCAGCCCCAGCATTTT.

This chain connects TRBV20-1 to TRBJ1-5; D gene uncertain. Between the trimmed V and J ends, which lost 6 bases and 4 bases, there was a span of 13 bases. Germline-derived CDR1 and CDR2 are DFQATT and SNEGSKA (reference sequence). The CDR3 is 13 residues long. The DNA of the CDR3 is TGCAGTGCAGGCCCCGGCGGAAATCAGCCCCAGCATTTT. Protein: CSAGPGGNQPQHF.

In its sample, this clonotype was seen a few times. This sequence joins TRBV19 and TRBJ1-1; perhaps TRBD1 as D (6 bases). V was cut by 5 bases and J by 7 bases, with 17 bases left in between. The germline V gene has CDR1 LNHDA and CDR2 SQIVND (reference sequence). This CDR3 is built from 14 residues. CDR3 coding DNA: TGTGCCAGTAGTGCTCGGACAGAGTCGTTTGAAGCTTTCTTT. Its translation: CASSARTESFEAFF.

The rearrangement links TRBV2 to TRBJ2-7, with D possibly TRBD1 on 5 matching bases. The germline V gene has CDR1 SNHLY and CDR2 FYNNEI. Trimming cost V 3 bases and J 3 bases, with 6 bases left between them. This CDR3 contains 12 residues. The CDR3 protein is CASSDDSYEQYF. The CDR3 DNA reads as TGTGCCAGCAGTGATGACAGCTACGAGCAGTACTTC.

This clonotype was seen more than once but under ten times. This chain joins TRBV20-1 and TRBJ2-5, with 7 positions matching TRBD1. CDR3 length: 14 amino acids. Per the germline V gene, CDR1 is DFQATT and CDR2 is SNEGSKA (reference sequence). V gave up 2 bases and J gave up 2 bases; unmatched junction bases: 5. The CDR3, as DNA: TGCAGTGCTAGAACCGGGACAGCTCAAGAGACCCAGTACTTC. This gives the protein CSARTGTAQETQYF.

The chain joins TRBV6-1 to TRBJ2-1; 7 positions match TRBD1. Germline loops: CDR1 MNHNS, CDR2 SASEGT. This CDR3 is built from 13 residues. The V gene end was trimmed by 8 bases and the J gene end by 7 bases; junction bases not matched to a gene: 8. CDR3: CASVRQGVNEQFF. The CDR3 DNA follows: TGTGCCAGCGTTAGACAGGGAGTAAATGAGCAGTTCTTC.

This clonotype is judged medium-sized. The rearrangement joins TRBV20-1 to TRBJ1-1, with TRBD1 matching 10 bases. Trimming took 0 bases from V and 3 from J; bases not matched to a gene: 1. CDR1 is DFQATT and CDR2 is SNEGSKA in the germline V gene (reference sequence). This CDR3 region has 14 residues. The CDR3 bases are TGCAGTGCTAGAGATGACAGGGGGCACACTGAAGCTTTCTTT. It specifies CSARDDRGHTEAFF.

Written as DNA, the CDR3 is TGTGCCAGCAGCAAAAGGACTAGCTCCTACAATGAGCAGTTCTTC. It encodes CASSKRTSSYNEQFF. The gene calls are TRBV21-1 and TRBJ2-1; the table's D call, TRBD2, has no DNA check behind it. TRBV21-1 is a documented pseudogene. The CDR3 sequence is 15 residues long.

The V call is TRBV4-1, the J call TRBJ1-1, with D unclear. Germline lookup yields CDR1 MGHRA and CDR2 YSYEKL. The V gene lost 1 base and the J gene lost 1 base, with 19 bases spanning the gap. The length of the CDR3 is 18 residues. The CDR3 nucleotides are TGCGCCAGCAGCCAAGGGGCTCTTGTGGTAGGGAGGAACACTGAAGCTTTCTTT. Translated: CASSQGALVVGRNTEAFF.

The chain links TRBV20-1 to TRBJ1-3, with TRBD1 as a possible D gene (5 bases). The CDR3 loop spans 17 amino acids. The V end lost 0 bases, the J end lost 0 bases, and 15 bases lay between the germline ends. Germline CDR1 and CDR2: DFQATT and SNEGSKA (reference sequence). CDR3 sequence reads: CSARDSGTVSSGNTIYF. DNA of the CDR3: TGCAGTGCTAGAGATTCCGGGACCGTGAGCTCTGGAAACACCATATATTTT.

The chain carries TRBV25-1 and TRBJ2-3, with D uncertain. V was clipped by 4 bases and J by 2 bases, with 16 bases between them. CDR1 MGHDK and CDR2 SYGVNS come from the germline V gene. CDR3 size: 16 residues. CDR3 sequence reads: CASSALAGLATDTQYF. The DNA of the CDR3 is TGTGCCAGCAGTGCATTAGCCGGATTAGCCACAGATACGCAGTATTTT.

V usage is TRBV28 and J usage is TRBJ1-2; 7 bases fit TRBD1. CDR1 is MDHEN and CDR2 is SYDVKM in the germline V gene. With V trimmed by 5 bases and J by 5 bases, 8 bases remained unmatched. CDR3 length: 14 residues. DNA of the CDR3: TGTGCCAGCAGTCAGGGGGGGGTCAGGTATGGCTACACCTTC. Its translation is CASSQGGVRYGYTF.

V and J are TRBV20-1 and TRBJ2-3; D call uncertain. CDR3 length equals 14 residues. Germline-derived CDR1 and CDR2 are DFQATT and SNEGSKA (reference sequence). V was clipped by 0 bases and J by 3 bases, with 10 bases between them. DNA of the CDR3: TGCAGTGCTAGAGATCAGCAAACTACAGATACGCAGTATTTT. It specifies CSARDQQTTDTQYF.

V gene TRBV6-2 or TRBV6-3 combines with J gene TRBJ2-1; perhaps TRBD1 as D (6 bases). The germline V gene has CDR1 MNHEY and CDR2 SVGEGT. The CDR3 is 16 residues long. Trimming shortened V by 2 bases and J by 6 bases, and 17 bases separated the two germline ends. The CDR3 DNA reads TGTGCCAGCAGTTACGGTGGGACACCCGGATCCAATGAGCAGTTCTTC. The encoded protein is CASSYGGTPGSNEQFF.